The sequence of this TCR beta chain was determined in a study of CD8+CD57+ T cells in acquired aplastic anemia (dated by TCRdb to 2016 to 2019). Context from the whole study: On average, sorted CD4+ and CD8+ cells yielded around 3.4 ug of extracted DNA, with a range of about 0.17 to 27.4 ug. CD8+CD57+ expansion was defined as frequency above the mean frequency observed in healthy subjects.

In the case of this clonotype: This clone's antigen is unknown. Base qualities are not provided; no much larger clone lies one nucleotide away.

General findings and caveats noted by the study authors: CD8+ Simpson's diversity did not differ significantly between patients and healthy controls (P=0.060). Roughly 29 CD8+ CDR3 sequences were shared between patients and controls but appeared highly expressed in patients and within their immunodominant clones.

Patients chosen for sequencing had shown expansion of CD8+CD57+ cells by flow cytometry. All patients had severe acquired aplastic anemia diagnosed by International Study of Aplastic Anemia and Agranulocytosis and Camitta criteria. No therapy had been received by the patients at the time of blood sampling. In the study, sorted CD4+ and CD8+ blood T cells from patients with severe aplastic anemia and from healthy subjects underwent deep sequencing of TCR repertoires. Patients were enrolled in the USA under clinicaltrials.gov protocols 00001620, 01623167, 00001397, 00071045, 00081523 and 00961064. Ficoll-Paque density gradient centrifugation was used to isolate peripheral blood mononuclear cells. Before DNA extraction, CD4+ and CD8+ T cells were sorted by FACS or by magnetic beads. Genomic DNA was used as template for profiling of TCR beta VDJ combinations and CDR3 sequences. TCR repertoire sequencing was run on an Illumina HiSeq 2000. As for the authors' bioinformatics: Repertoires were assessed using TRBV/TRBJ rearrangement plots, CDR3 size and DJ length profiles, and Simpson's diversity index. Whichever DNA sequence was most abundant in the deep sequencing data was defined as the immunodominant clone. CDR3 amino acid sequences were screened for sharing across subjects and compared with published repertoires and the VDJdb database. In TCRdb, the public reads were trimmed at Q25 with fastp and aligned with MiXCR, with productive beta chains retained. Identical CDR3 protein sequences are pooled into one entry, listed with their most common genes and DNA. The V and J calls were not made by the authors but by TCRdb's processing. The sample table holds under 250,000 distinct CDR3 sequences, of which around 45% were seen once. 7.8% of the sample is held by the ten biggest clonotypes.

The CDR3 goes from the cysteine to the phenylalanine over 13 residues. Only CDR3 DNA is held: 39 bases, read in frame from base 1. Sequences LGHNT (CDR1) and FRNRAP (CDR2) are obtained from the germline V gene. The clonotype comes from a human donor with aplastic anemia. The sample consisted of sorted CD4+, CD8+, or CD8+CD57+ T cells (not recorded which) from PBMCs. In this chain, TRBV12-5 is recombined with TRBJ1-1, and TRBD1 may be the D gene, going by 5 matching bases. The CDR3 is CASSLASGAEAFF. The bases read TGTGCCAGCAGTTTAGCATCGGGGGCTGAAGCTTTCTTT.